This entry lists 17 T cell receptor beta chains sequenced from one sample in a study of regulatory and conventional T cells in RAG deficiency. The method was immunoSEQ multiplex PCR; TCRdb's version includes in-frame clones alone and lacks a portion of them. Of around 31,000 clones in the sample, 85% to 90% were seen once. The sample was also reused in another study, on regulatory T cells. Per that study: Amplification used 52 TRBV primers and 13 TRBJ primers.

Sequences were obtained from CD8+ T cells sorted from blood. All receptors come from a human donor in good health.

The J gene is TRBJ2-5, the V gene TRBV7-3; 8 bases match TRBD2. With V trimmed by 4 bases and J by 4 bases, 8 bases remained unmatched. CDR1 is SGHTA and CDR2 is FQGTGA in the germline V gene. This CDR3 is 15 amino acids long. The CDR3 DNA follows: TGTGCCAGCAGCTCCAGCGGGGGCCAAGGAGAGACCCAGTACTTC. Its translation is CASSSSGGQGETQYF.

The chain is built from TRBV7-8 and TRBJ2-5, with 12 bases identical to TRBD2. In germline, CDR1 is SGHVS, CDR2 FQNEAQ. This CDR3 comprises 21 residues. V lost 4 bases, J lost 5 bases, and 23 bases stayed unmatched. The CDR3 DNA follows: TGTGCCAGCAGCTATCACCTCCCGACAGTCTCTAGCGGGAGGGCGGGGGAGACCCAGTACTTC. As protein: CASSYHLPTVSSGRAGETQYF.

The CDR3, as DNA: TGTGCCAGCAGCTTCCAAGACAGTAACTACGAGCAGTACTTC. Translating it yields CASSFQDSNYEQYF. The J gene is TRBJ2-7, the V gene TRBV5-6, with D possibly TRBD1 on 5 matching bases. Trimming pared 2 bases from V and 3 bases from J, leaving 12 bases between. Germline V gene sequence: CDR1 SGHDT, CDR2 YYEEEE. The CDR3 has 14 residues.

V gene TRBV5-1 combines with J gene TRBJ2-1; D gene ambiguous. V dropped 4 bases and J dropped 3 bases, with 8 bases sitting between them. Germline loops: CDR1 SGHRS, CDR2 YFSETQ. This CDR3 region has 13 residues. CDR3 DNA: TGCGCCAGCAGCCCGACAAGCTACAATGAGCAGTTCTTC. Translated, it gives CASSPTSYNEQFF.

V usage is TRBV29-1 and J usage is TRBJ2-2; perhaps TRBD2 as D (5 bases). Germline-derived CDR1 and CDR2 are SQVTM and ANQGSEA. CDR3 length: 11 amino acids. V was pared by 5 bases and J by 7 bases, with 8 bases between. CDR3 nucleotide sequence: TGCAGCGTTTACCGGGGCGGGGAGCTGTTTTTT. It encodes CSVYRGGELFF.

This chain joins TRBV7-9 and TRBJ2-7; TRBD1 or TRBD2 may be the D gene (5 bases each). Looked up from germline, CDR1 is SEHNR and CDR2 is FQNEAQ (reference sequence). This CDR3 spans 15 amino acids. Trimming left V 5 bases short and J 0 bases short, with 14 bases between. The CDR3 region is CASSEPGTHSYEQYF. As DNA, the CDR3 is TGTGCCAGCAGCGAGCCAGGGACCCACTCCTACGAGCAGTACTTC.

CDR3 in amino acids: CASSSPPRDEQYF. CDR3 DNA sequence: TGTGCCAGTAGTTCCCCCCCCCGCGACGAGCAGTACTTC. The rearrangement uses TRBV19 and TRBJ2-7, with unresolved D. The CDR3 sequence is 13 residues long. Trimming took 5 bases from V and 5 from J, leaving 13 bases between them. Per germline, CDR1 LNHDA and CDR2 SQIVND (reference sequence).

The chain couples TRBV10-3 to TRBJ2-7; no clear D. In germline, CDR1 is ENHRY, CDR2 SYGVKD. The CDR3 totals 15 residues. V gave up 3 bases and J gave up 2 bases, with 14 bases separating them. CDR3 residues: CAISDKGMKTYEQYF. DNA for the CDR3: TGTGCCATCAGTGATAAAGGGATGAAGACCTACGAGCAGTACTTC.

This chain links TRBV5-4 with TRBJ2-3, with 12 bases identical to TRBD2. Germline CDR1 and CDR2: SGHNT and YYREEE (reference sequence). Germline trimming cut 3 bases from V and 3 bases from J; bases unmatched to any gene: 8. This CDR3 has 17 residues. This chain's CDR3 is CASSSYETSGSTDTQYF. In DNA form, the CDR3 reads TGTGCCAGCAGCTCCTATGAGACTAGCGGGAGTACAGATACGCAGTATTTT.

This chain connects TRBV6-5 to TRBJ2-3; a weak D match, TRBD2 (5 bases). The CDR3 consists of 16 residues. Germline CDR1 reads MNHEY; CDR2 reads SVGAGI. The V end lost 0 bases, the J end lost 6 bases, and 16 bases lay between the germline ends. This chain's CDR3 is CASSYSRVARPDTQYF. CDR3 bases: TGTGCCAGCAGTTACTCAAGGGTAGCGCGGCCGGATACGCAGTATTTT.

About this clone: One end of the junction fails to match germline, which may point to a read error. The chain carries TRBV5-1 and TRBJ1-5; possible D gene TRBD1, 5 bases. Germline CDR1 is SGHRS and CDR2 is YFSETQ. The CDR3 has 16 amino acids. This CDR3 is CARSLGGGDSNQPQHF. The CDR3 DNA is TGCGCCCGCAGCTTGGGGGGTGGGGATAGCAATCAGCCCCAGCATTTT.

V is TRBV30 and J is TRBJ2-3; D possibly corresponds to TRBD2 (6 bases). CDR1 and CDR2 from the germline V gene are GTSNPN and SVGIG (reference sequence). V dropped 5 bases and J dropped 2 bases, with 11 bases sitting between them. CDR3 length: 13 residues. CDR3 coding DNA: TGTGCCTGGGAGACTAGTCCCACAGATACGCAGTATTTT. This codes for CAWETSPTDTQYF.

The V gene is TRBV19, the J gene TRBJ2-7; D is ambiguous. The CDR3 runs 11 residues. V was pared by 4 bases and J by 3 bases, with 4 bases between. Per the germline V gene, CDR1 is LNHDA and CDR2 is SQIVND (reference sequence). CDR3: CASSTGYEQYF. In nucleotides, the CDR3 is TGTGCCAGTAGTACCGGCTACGAGCAGTACTTC.

The V gene is TRBV14, the J gene TRBJ2-1; D unresolved. Between the trimmed V and J ends, which lost 3 bases and 8 bases, there was a span of 14 bases. The CDR3 totals 14 residues. The V gene's germline CDR1 is SGHDN and CDR2 FVKESK. CDR3 sequence (DNA): TGTGCCAGCAGCCAGGGTGGTAAAATCCATGAGCAGTTCTTC. The encoded protein is CASSQGGKIHEQFF.

On this clone: One end of the junction varies from germline; a read error may be responsible. This sequence joins TRBV5-1 and TRBJ2-5; D is possibly TRBD1 or TRBD2 (6 bases each). CDR1 SGHRS and CDR2 YFSETQ come from the germline V gene. The CDR3 has 15 amino acids. DNA of the CDR3: TGCGTCAGCAGCTTGGAAGGGGGGCCCCAAGAGACCCAGTACTTC. Its translation: CVSSLEGGPQETQYF. The variable domain in full, with the rest retrieved from reference TRBV5-1 and TRBJ2-5, is KAGVTQTPRYLIKTRGQQVTLSCSPISGHRSVSWYQQTPGQGLQFLFEYFSETQRNKGNFPGRFSGRQFSNSRSEMNVSTLELGDSALYLCVSSLEGGPQETQYFGPGTRLLVL.

The gene calls are TRBV6-6 and TRBJ2-7; perhaps TRBD2 as D (8 bases). The CDR3 covers 15 residues. V was shortened by 6 bases and J by 5 bases, with 20 bases between the two germline ends. Germline CDR1 and CDR2: MNHNY and SVGAGI (reference sequence). DNA for the CDR3: TGTGCCAGCAGCCCCGGGAGGGGGCTTGGGGACGAGCAGTACTTC. Protein: CASSPGRGLGDEQYF.

The chain is built from TRBV27 and TRBJ1-3; 12 bases fit TRBD1. The CDR3 has 15 amino acids. V lost 6 bases, J lost 4 bases, and 4 bases stayed unmatched. The germline V gene encodes CDR1 MNHEY and CDR2 SMNVEV (reference sequence). The CDR3 is CASSPGQGAGNTIYF. As DNA, the CDR3 is TGTGCCAGCAGCCCGGGACAGGGGGCCGGAAACACCATATATTTT.